The 15 T cell receptor beta chains listed next were all sequenced from one sample in a study of T cells expressing NK-cell markers. TCRdb reprocessed the 5' RACE reads, keeping one entry per CDR3 protein, no DNA. The sample has fewer than 18,000 distinct CDR3 sequences. What was sequenced was blood T cells: a sorted CD56 or NKG2C T cell subset, CD4+ or CD8+ T cells, or bulk PBMC T cells (not recorded which). The source is a man aged 18-70 years in good health.

CDR3 residues: CASSLVWSVTGYTF. This rearrangement joins TRBV7-2 to TRBJ1-2. Per germline, CDR1 SGHTA and CDR2 FQGNSA. This CDR3 comprises 14 residues.

The gene calls are TRBV9 and TRBJ2-1; with no DNA, the TCRdb D assignment of TRBD2 cannot be verified. The CDR3 spans 14 residues. Germline values: CDR1 SGDLS, CDR2 YYNGEE. The CDR3 here is CASSVDLAGNEQFF. The entire variable domain, with the rest obtained from reference TRBV9 and TRBJ2-1, is as follows: DSGVTQTPKHLITATGQRVTLRCSPRSGDLSVYWYQQSLDQGLQFLIQYYNGEERAKGNILERFSAQQFPDLHSELNLSSLELGDSALYFCASSVDLAGNEQFFGPGTRLTVL.

The chain has TRBV5-1 and TRBJ1-4; TCRdb's D call, TRBD1, is unchecked because there is no DNA. Germline CDR1 reads SGHRS; CDR2 reads YFSETQ. The CDR3 is 15 amino acids. CDR3 region: CASSLTGTRSEKLFF.

V is TRBV5-8 and J is TRBJ1-2. The CDR3 is 16 amino acids. The germline gives CDR1 SGHTS, CDR2 YDEGEE. Here the CDR3 reads CASSLAYGVWNYGYTF.

The chain is built from TRBV5-1 and TRBJ2-7. Germline lookup yields CDR1 SGHRS and CDR2 YFSETQ. The CDR3 totals 13 residues. CDR3 in amino acids: CASSTTMSYEQYF.

The J gene is TRBJ1-6, the V gene TRBV2. Germline V lookup: CDR1 SNHLY, CDR2 FYNNEI. This CDR3 has 15 amino acids. CDR3 amino acids: CASSQDVSYNSPLHF. Full variable domain (missing parts from reference TRBV2 and TRBJ1-6): EPEVTQTPSHQVTQMGQEVILRCVPISNHLYFYWYRQILGQKVEFLVSFYNNEISEKSEIFDDQFSVERPDGSNFTLKIRSTKLEDSAMYFCASSQDVSYNSPLHFGNGTRLTVT.

This chain connects TRBV7-2 to TRBJ2-7; TCRdb lists TRBD2, though no DNA is available to test this call. CDR1 SGHTA and CDR2 FQGNSA come from the germline V gene. CDR3 length equals 17 residues. CDR3 protein: CASSLVGIGGTNRGQYF.

The chain carries TRBV28 and TRBJ1-6. Germline CDR1 reads MDHEN; CDR2 reads SYDVKM. The CDR3 is made up of 14 amino acids. This CDR3 is CASGPTTTYSPLHF.

V is TRBV15 and J is TRBJ2-1. Germline V lookup: CDR1 LNHNV, CDR2 YYDKDF (reference sequence). This CDR3 is 18 amino acids long. This chain's CDR3 is CATSGLQLSGSSYNEQFF.

The chain employs TRBV3-1 and TRBJ2-5; TCRdb's D call of TRBD2 is untestable without DNA. The CDR3 is 17 amino acids. CDR1 and CDR2 (germline): LGHDT, YNNKEL (reference sequence). The CDR3 spells CASSPTTLASGKETQYF.

This chain joins TRBV12-3 or TRBV12-4 and TRBJ1-1; the D call from TCRdb, TRBD1, cannot be confirmed without DNA. CDR3 length equals 17 residues. CDR3 residues: CASSSRSQAVGGTEAFF.

The V gene is TRBV5-1, the J gene TRBJ2-2. Germline V gene data show CDR1 as SGHRS and CDR2 as YFSETQ. This CDR3 spans 15 amino acids. The CDR3 region is CASSSGRPNTGELFF.

The rearrangement uses TRBV12-3 or TRBV12-4 and TRBJ1-2; TCRdb picks TRBD1, but there is no DNA to check that call. The CDR3 totals 13 residues. The CDR3: CASSLTRVKGYTF.

The chain links TRBV14 to TRBJ2-2; TCRdb reports TRBD1, a call that lacks DNA to check it against. The CDR3 consists of 12 residues. CDR1 and CDR2 (germline): SGHDN, FVKESK. CDR3: CASSPAPGELFF.

This rearrangement joins TRBV10-3 to TRBJ2-7; TCRdb selects TRBD1, and the lack of DNA leaves this call unchecked. Germline V gene lookup returns CDR1 ENHRY and CDR2 SYGVKD. There are 12 residues in the CDR3. The CDR3 region is CATGQSSYEQYF.